The T cell receptor beta chain described here comes from a study of CD8 T cells in ankylosing spondylitis. TCRdb reprocessed the 5' RACE reads with MiXCR, giving one entry per CDR3 protein. The table has under 850,000 distinct CDR3 sequences, 15% to 20% seen once. Note on this clonotype: Antigen specificity is unknown.

Whole-study findings and limits: Several highly homologous variants formed a TCR beta motif that appeared characteristic of ankylosing spondylitis blood. It was reported that disease-linked clones were significantly enriched in matched ankylosing spondylitis synovial fluid. CD8+ disease-linked clones were present at relatively low frequencies in blood. Earlier studies detected some motif variants in reactive arthritis synovial fluid and blood.

The clonotype was recovered from a male donor with ankylosing spondylitis. The specimen sequenced was blood, either unsorted or a sorted T cell fraction (not recorded which).

CDR3 bases: TGTGCCAGCAGTTTAGGTCGCAGCGGGAGAGTGGCTGGGGCCAACGTCCTGACTTTC. Its translation: CASSLGRSGRVAGANVLTF. J is TRBJ2-6 and V is TRBV27; the match to TRBD2 covers 8 bases. CDR1 is MNHEY and CDR2 is SMNVEV in the germline V gene (reference sequence). Losses at the gene ends were 2 bases for V and 2 bases for J; bases not matched to a gene: 11. This CDR3 spans 19 amino acids.